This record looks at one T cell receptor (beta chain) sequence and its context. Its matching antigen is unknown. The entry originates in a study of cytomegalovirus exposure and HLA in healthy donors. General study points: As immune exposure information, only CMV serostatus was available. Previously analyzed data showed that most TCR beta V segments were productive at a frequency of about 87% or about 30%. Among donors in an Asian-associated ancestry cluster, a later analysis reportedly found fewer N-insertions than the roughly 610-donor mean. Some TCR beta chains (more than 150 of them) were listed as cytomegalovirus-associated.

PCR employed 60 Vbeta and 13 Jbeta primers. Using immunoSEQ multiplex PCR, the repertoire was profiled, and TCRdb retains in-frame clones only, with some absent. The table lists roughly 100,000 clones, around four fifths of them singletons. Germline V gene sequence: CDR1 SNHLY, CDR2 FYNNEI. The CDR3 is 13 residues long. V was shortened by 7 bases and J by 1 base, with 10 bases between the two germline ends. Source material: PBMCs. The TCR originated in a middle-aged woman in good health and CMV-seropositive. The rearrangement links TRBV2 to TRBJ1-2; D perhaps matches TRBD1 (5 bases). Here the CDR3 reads CASTGRDNYGYTF. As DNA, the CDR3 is TGTGCCAGCACCGGCAGGGATAACTATGGCTACACCTTC. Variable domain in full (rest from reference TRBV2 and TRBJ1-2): EPEVTQTPSHQVTQMGQEVILRCVPISNHLYFYWYRQILGQKVEFLVSFYNNEISEKSEIFDDQFSVERPDGSNFTLKIRSTKLEDSAMYFCASTGRDNYGYTFGSGTRLTVV.